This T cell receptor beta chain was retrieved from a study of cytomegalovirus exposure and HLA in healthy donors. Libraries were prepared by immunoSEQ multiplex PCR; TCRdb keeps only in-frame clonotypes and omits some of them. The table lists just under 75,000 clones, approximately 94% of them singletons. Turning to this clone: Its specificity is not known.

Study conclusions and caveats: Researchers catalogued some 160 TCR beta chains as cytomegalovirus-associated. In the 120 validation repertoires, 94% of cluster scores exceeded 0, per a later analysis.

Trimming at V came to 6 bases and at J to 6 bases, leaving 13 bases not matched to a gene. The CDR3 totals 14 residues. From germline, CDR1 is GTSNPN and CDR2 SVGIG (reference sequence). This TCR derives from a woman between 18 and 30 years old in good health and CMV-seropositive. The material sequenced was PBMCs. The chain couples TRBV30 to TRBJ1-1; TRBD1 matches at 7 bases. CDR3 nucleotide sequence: TGTGCCTGTAAAGACAGGGAATCGGCCCCTGAAGCTTTCTTT. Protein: CACKDRESAPEAFF.